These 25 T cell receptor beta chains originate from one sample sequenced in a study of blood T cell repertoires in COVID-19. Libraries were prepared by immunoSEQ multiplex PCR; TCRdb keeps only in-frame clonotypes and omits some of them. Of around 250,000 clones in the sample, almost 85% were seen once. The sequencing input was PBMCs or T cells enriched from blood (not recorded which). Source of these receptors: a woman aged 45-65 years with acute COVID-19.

The CDR3 reads CASSYLAGLDTEAFF. The DNA of the CDR3 is TGTGCCAGCAGTTACTTGGCAGGGCTGGACACTGAAGCTTTCTTT. The chain combines TRBV6-5 with TRBJ1-1; weak D call: TRBD1 (5 bases). V shed 1 base and J shed 3 bases, with 12 bases lying between them. Germline CDR1 reads MNHEY; CDR2 reads SVGAGI. The CDR3 extends over 15 amino acids.

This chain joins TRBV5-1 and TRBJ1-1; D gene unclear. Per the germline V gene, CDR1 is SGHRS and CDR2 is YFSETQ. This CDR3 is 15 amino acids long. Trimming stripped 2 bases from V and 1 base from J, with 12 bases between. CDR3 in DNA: TGCGCCAGCAGCTTAGATACAGTAAGGAACACTGAAGCTTTCTTT. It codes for CASSLDTVRNTEAFF. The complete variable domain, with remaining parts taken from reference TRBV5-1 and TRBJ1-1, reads KAGVTQTPRYLIKTRGQQVTLSCSPISGHRSVSWYQQTPGQGLQFLFEYFSETQRNKGNFPGRFSGRQFSNSRSEMNVSTLELGDSALYLCASSLDTVRNTEAFFGQGTRLTVV.

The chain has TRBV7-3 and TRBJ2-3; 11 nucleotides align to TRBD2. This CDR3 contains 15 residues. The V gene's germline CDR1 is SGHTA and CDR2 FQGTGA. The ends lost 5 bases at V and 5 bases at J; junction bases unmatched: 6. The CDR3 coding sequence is TGTGCCAGCAGCCTTAGCGGGGGGGCAATAGATACGCAGTATTTT. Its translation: CASSLSGGAIDTQYF.

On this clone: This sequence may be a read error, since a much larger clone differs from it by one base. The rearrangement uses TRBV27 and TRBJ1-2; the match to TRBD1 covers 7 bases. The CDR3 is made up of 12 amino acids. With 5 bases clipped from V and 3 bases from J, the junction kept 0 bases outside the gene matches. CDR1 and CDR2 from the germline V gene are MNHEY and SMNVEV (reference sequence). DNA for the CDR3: TGTGCCAGCAGTACAGGGGACTATGGCTACACCTTC. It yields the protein CASSTGDYGYTF.

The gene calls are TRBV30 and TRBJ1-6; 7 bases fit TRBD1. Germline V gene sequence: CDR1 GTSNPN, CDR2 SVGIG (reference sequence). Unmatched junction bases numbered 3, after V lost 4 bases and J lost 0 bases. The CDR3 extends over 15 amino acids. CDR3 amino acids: CAWTGGRSYNSPLHF. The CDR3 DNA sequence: TGTGCCTGGACAGGGGGACGCTCCTATAATTCACCCCTCCACTTT.

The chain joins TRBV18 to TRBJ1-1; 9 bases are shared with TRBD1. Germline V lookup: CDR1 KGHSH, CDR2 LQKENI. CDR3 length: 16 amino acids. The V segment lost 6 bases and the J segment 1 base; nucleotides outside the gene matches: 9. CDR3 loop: CASSRFGQGQNTEAFF. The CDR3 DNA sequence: TGTGCCAGCTCCCGTTTCGGACAGGGGCAGAACACTGAAGCTTTCTTT.

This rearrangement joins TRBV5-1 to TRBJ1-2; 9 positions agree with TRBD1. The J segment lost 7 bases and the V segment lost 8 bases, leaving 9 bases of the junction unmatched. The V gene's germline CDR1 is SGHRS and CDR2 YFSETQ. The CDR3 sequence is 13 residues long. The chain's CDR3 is CASQGQGEVGYTF. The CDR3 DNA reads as TGCGCCAGTCAGGGACAGGGTGAGGTTGGCTACACCTTC.

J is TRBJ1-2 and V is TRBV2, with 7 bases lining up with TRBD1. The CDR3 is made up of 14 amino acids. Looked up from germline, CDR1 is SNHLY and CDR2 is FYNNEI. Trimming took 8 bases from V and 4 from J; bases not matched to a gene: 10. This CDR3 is CASPEEGAAYGYTF. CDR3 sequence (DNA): TGTGCCAGCCCTGAGGAGGGGGCGGCCTATGGCTACACCTTC.

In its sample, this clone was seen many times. In nucleotides, the CDR3 is TGTGCCAGCAGTGACCGGAGCGGAAACACCATATATTTT. This codes for CASSDRSGNTIYF. V is TRBV12-3 or TRBV12-4 and J is TRBJ1-3; D unresolved. The CDR3 has 13 residues. The V end was cut by 5 bases, the J end by 4 bases, with 9 bases between.

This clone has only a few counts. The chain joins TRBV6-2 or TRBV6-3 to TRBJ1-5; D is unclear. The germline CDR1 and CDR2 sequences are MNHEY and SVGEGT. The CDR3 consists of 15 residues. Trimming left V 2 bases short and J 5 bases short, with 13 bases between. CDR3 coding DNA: TGTGCCAGCAGTTACCTCGGACTGATGTATCAGCCCCAGCATTTT. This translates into CASSYLGLMYQPQHF.

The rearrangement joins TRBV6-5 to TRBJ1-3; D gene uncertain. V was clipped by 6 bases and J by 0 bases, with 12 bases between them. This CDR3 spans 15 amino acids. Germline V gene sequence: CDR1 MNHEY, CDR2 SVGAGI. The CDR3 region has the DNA TGTGCCAGCAGCCCGGGGTTAAGCTCTGGAAACACCATATATTTT. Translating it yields CASSPGLSSGNTIYF.

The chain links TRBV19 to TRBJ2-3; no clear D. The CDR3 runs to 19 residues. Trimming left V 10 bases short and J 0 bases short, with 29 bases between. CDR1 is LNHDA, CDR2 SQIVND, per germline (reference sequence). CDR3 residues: CATSARGLRRIASTDTQYF. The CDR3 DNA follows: TGTGCCACCAGTGCCCGTGGATTACGTCGTATAGCTAGCACAGATACGCAGTATTTT.

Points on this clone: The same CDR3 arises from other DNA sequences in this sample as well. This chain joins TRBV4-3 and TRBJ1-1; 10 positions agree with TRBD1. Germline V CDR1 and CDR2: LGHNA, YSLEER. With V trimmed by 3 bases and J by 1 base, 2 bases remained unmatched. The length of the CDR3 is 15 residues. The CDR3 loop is CASSQDRGANTEAFF. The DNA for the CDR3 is TGCGCCAGCAGCCAGGACAGGGGGGCGAACACTGAAGCTTTCTTT.

CDR3 nucleotide sequence: TGTGCCAGCAGTGAAGCGGGGGCTGGAGGCTACACCTTC. Amino acids: CASSEAGAGGYTF. The chain couples TRBV6-1 to TRBJ1-2, with D tentatively TRBD1 (6 bases). Germline assignment: CDR1 MNHNS and CDR2 SASEGT. CDR3 length equals 13 residues. V shed 0 bases and J shed 8 bases, with 10 bases lying between them.

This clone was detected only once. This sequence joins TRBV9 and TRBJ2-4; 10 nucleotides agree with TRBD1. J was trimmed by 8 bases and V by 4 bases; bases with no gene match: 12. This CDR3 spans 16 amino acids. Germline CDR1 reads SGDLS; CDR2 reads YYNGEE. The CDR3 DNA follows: TGTGCCAGCAGCCCGGGACAGGGGTTTAGTTTAGACATTCAGTACTTC. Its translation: CASSPGQGFSLDIQYF.

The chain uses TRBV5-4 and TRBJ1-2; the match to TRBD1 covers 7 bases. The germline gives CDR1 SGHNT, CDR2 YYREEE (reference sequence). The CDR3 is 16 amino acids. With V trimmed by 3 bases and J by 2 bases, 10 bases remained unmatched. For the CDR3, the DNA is TGTGCCAGCAGCTGGGACCCGACAGGGCCGAACTATGGCTACACCTTC. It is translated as CASSWDPTGPNYGYTF.

DNA for the CDR3: TGCGCCAGCAGCCAAGATCCCGTCACTAATGAAAAACTGTTTTTT. It is translated as CASSQDPVTNEKLFF. The chain links TRBV4-1 to TRBJ1-4; D remains unclear. CDR1 and CDR2 (germline): MGHRA, YSYEKL. This CDR3 has 15 residues. V lost 0 bases, J lost 2 bases, and 7 bases lay in between.

The CDR3 sequence: CSEQREGETQYF. The DNA for the CDR3 is TGCAGTGAGCAGAGGGAGGGGGAGACCCAGTACTTC. This chain connects TRBV29-1 to TRBJ2-5; 7 bases align to TRBD2. The CDR3 loop spans 12 amino acids. Germline V lookup: CDR1 SQVTM, CDR2 ANQGSEA.

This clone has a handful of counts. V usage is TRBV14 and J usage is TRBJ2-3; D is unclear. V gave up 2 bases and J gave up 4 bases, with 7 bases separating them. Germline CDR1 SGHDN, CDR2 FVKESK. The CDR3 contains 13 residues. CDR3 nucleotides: TGTGCCAGCAGCCAAAATATCGCAGATACGCAGTATTTT. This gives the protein CASSQNIADTQYF.

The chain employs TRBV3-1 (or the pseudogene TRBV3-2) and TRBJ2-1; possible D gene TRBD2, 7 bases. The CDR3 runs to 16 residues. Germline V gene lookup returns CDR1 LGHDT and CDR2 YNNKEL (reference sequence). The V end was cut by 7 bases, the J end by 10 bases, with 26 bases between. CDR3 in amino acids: CASTPSWGGASREQFF. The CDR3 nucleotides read TGTGCCAGCACCCCAAGTTGGGGGGGGGCCTCAAGAGAGCAGTTCTTC.

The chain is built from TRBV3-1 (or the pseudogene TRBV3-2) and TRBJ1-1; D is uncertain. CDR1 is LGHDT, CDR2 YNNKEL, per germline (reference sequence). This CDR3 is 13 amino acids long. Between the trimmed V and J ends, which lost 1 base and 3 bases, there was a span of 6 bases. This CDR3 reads CASSQVRYTEAFF. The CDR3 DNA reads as TGTGCCAGCAGCCAAGTCAGGTACACTGAAGCTTTCTTT.

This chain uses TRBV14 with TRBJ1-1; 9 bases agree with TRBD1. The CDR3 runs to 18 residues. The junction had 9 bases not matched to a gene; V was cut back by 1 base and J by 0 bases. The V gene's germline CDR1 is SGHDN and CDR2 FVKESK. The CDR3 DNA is TGTGCCAGCAGCCAAGTAAACAGGGGGCTGCGTCTGAACACTGAAGCTTTCTTT. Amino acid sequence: CASSQVNRGLRLNTEAFF.

The CDR3 DNA is TGTGCCAGCAGCCATCGTACAACAGGACCGTTCTATGGCTACACCTTC. It specifies CASSHRTTGPFYGYTF. This chain connects TRBV7-6 to TRBJ1-2; perhaps TRBD1 as D (5 bases). CDR3 size: 16 residues. The germline gives CDR1 SGHVS, CDR2 FNYEAQ. Trimming pared 5 bases from V and 4 bases from J, leaving 20 bases between.

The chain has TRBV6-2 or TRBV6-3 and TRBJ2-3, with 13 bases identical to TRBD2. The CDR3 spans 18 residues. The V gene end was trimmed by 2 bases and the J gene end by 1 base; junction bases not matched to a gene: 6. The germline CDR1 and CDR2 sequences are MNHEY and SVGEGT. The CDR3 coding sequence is TGTGCCAGCAGTTACCCCGGACTAGCGGGGGCCCGCACAGATACGCAGTATTTT. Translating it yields CASSYPGLAGARTDTQYF.

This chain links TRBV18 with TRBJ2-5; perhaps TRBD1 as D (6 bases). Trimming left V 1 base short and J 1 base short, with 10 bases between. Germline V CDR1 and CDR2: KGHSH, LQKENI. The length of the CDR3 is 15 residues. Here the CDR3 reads CASSPLRGPQETQYF. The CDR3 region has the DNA TGTGCCAGCTCACCACTCAGGGGCCCCCAAGAGACCCAGTACTTC.